A selection of T cell receptor beta chains follows, all from one sample in a study of cytomegalovirus exposure and HLA in healthy donors. Sequencing used immunoSEQ multiplex PCR; TCRdb keeps in-frame clones, though not all of them. The sample consists of more than 95,000 clones, less than 85% of them appearing once. The specimen was PBMCs. The receptors were gathered from a young woman in good health and CMV-seropositive. CDR3s include the opening cysteine and the closing phenylalanine or tryptophan. A D gene is named only where the DNA matches it firmly. Size tells how often a clone was seen (once, few, many) or the class of an expanded clone, and some rows leave it out.

D | J | size | V | CDR3 | DNA
. | TRBJ1-2 | . | TRBV6-5 | CASSGGAVYGYTF | TGTGCCAGCAGTGGGGGGGCAGTCTATGGCTACACCTTC
. | TRBJ2-1 | . | TRBV9 | CASSAGLSLGIEQFF | TGTGCCAGCAGCGCCGGACTCTCCTTGGGTATTGAGCAGTTCTTC
TRBD1 | TRBJ1-4 | . | TRBV19 | CASSQTGVVEKLFF | TGTGCCAGTAGCCAGACAGGGGTCGTTGAAAAACTGTTTTTT
TRBD2 | TRBJ2-4 | few | TRBV30 | CAWSVRERDIQYF | TGTGCCTGGAGTGTGCGGGAGAGAGACATTCAGTACTTC
TRBD1 | TRBJ1-1 | . | TRBV7-9 | CASSSGQGDTEAFF | TGTGCCAGCAGCTCGGGACAGGGAGATACTGAAGCTTTCTTT
TRBD1 | TRBJ1-3 | . | TRBV5-1 | CASSSMDRADTIYF | TGCGCCAGCAGCTCAATGGACAGGGCAGACACCATATATTTT
. | TRBJ2-6 | few | TRBV29-1 | CSVTQDSGANVLTF | TGCAGCGTTACTCAGGACTCTGGGGCCAACGTCCTGACTTTC
TRBD2 | TRBJ2-6 | few | TRBV5-1 | CASSLGGGISGANVLTF | TGCGCCAGCAGCTTGGGCGGGGGGATCTCTGGGGCCAACGTCCTGACTTTC
TRBD2 | TRBJ2-5 | . | TRBV14 | CASSQGGTSPETQYF | TGTGCCAGCAGCCAAGGAGGGACTAGCCCAGAGACCCAGTACTTC
. | TRBJ1-3 | . | TRBV18 | CASSPNPTGPSGNTIYF | TGTGCCAGCTCACCAAACCCCACAGGGCCCTCTGGAAACACCATATATTTT
TRBD1 | TRBJ2-5 | . | TRBV6-5 | CATTTADRQETQYF | TGTGCCACCACAACGGCGGACAGGCAAGAGACCCAGTACTTC
. | TRBJ1-1 | . | TRBV6-5 | CASSYRGGGTEAFF | TGTGCCAGCAGTTACAGGGGAGGAGGCACTGAAGCTTTCTTT
. | TRBJ2-1 | . | TRBV19 | CASRFAGSYNEQFF | TGTGCCAGTAGATTCGCAGGCTCCTACAATGAGCAGTTCTTC
. | TRBJ2-5 | few | TRBV11-3 | CASSLSSETQYF | TGTGCCAGCAGCTTATCCTCAGAGACCCAGTACTTC
. | TRBJ1-6 | . | TRBV27 | CASSPLKDFSPLHF | TGTGCCAGCAGTCCTCTCAAAGACTTCTCACCCCTCCACTTT
. | TRBJ1-1 | . | TRBV7-9 | CASSLQGGGTEAFF | TGTGCCAGCAGCCTACAGGGAGGGGGGACTGAAGCTTTCTTT
TRBD1 | TRBJ1-1 | . | TRBV5-4 | CASSLDRGLITEAFF | TGTGCCAGCAGCTTGGACAGGGGATTGATCACTGAAGCTTTCTTT
. | TRBJ1-2 | . | TRBV27 | CASSLFEGDGGGGYTF | TGTGCCAGCAGTTTATTTGAAGGGGATGGGGGCGGCGGCTACACCTTC
TRBD1 | TRBJ1-2 | . | TRBV2 | CASRDEGAGGYTF | TGTGCCAGCAGAGACGAGGGGGCTGGTGGCTACACCTTC
. | TRBJ1-1 | once | TRBV6-4 | CAREDIQGWFDEAFF | TGTGCCAGAGAGGACATACAGGGTTGGTTTGATGAAGCTTTCTTT
. | TRBJ2-6 | . | TRBV10-1 | CASSASGSGANVLTF | TGCGCCAGCAGTGCGAGCGGCTCTGGGGCCAACGTCCTGACTTTC
TRBD2 | TRBJ2-1 | once | TRBV5-6 | CASSLGGTSTTSYNEQFF | TGTGCCAGCAGCTTGGGGGGGACTAGCACTACCTCCTACAATGAGCAGTTCTTC